The 28 T cell receptor beta chains below were found in one sample sequenced in a study of CD8 T cells in Susac syndrome. The RNA input was roughly 0.45 to 1 ug, and it was reverse transcribed with random hexamers. From the immunoSEQ multiplex PCR reads, TCRdb called clonotypes with MiXCR, one entry per CDR3 protein. This sample yields 250,000 to 300,000 distinct CDR3 sequences, of which roughly 90% are seen a single time; 0.18% belongs to the top ten. Sequences were obtained from CD8+ T cells from PBMCs. These receptors came from a human donor with multiple sclerosis.

The chain uses TRBV2 and TRBJ2-7; 8 nucleotides align to TRBD1. The ends lost 6 bases at V and 0 bases at J; junction bases unmatched: 1. CDR1 SNHLY and CDR2 FYNNEI come from the germline V gene. This CDR3 contains 13 residues. In DNA, the CDR3 is TGTGCCAGCAGACAGGGGGTCTCCTACGAGCAGTACTTC. It yields the protein CASRQGVSYEQYF.

This chain links TRBV6-5 with TRBJ2-3; D unclear. V lost 3 bases and J lost 6, with 4 bases in between. This CDR3 spans 11 amino acids. Germline-derived CDR1 and CDR2 are MNHEY and SVGAGI. The CDR3 protein is CASSYRDTQYF. CDR3 sequence (DNA): TGTGCCAGCAGTTATCGGGATACGCAGTATTTT.

The genes are TRBV30 and TRBJ2-7; D not certain. CDR1 is GTSNPN, CDR2 SVGIG, per germline (reference sequence). This CDR3 has 12 amino acids. The V end was cut by 2 bases, the J end by 4 bases, with 9 bases between. CDR3 nucleotides: TGTGCCTGGAGTTTTTTAGTGTACGAGCAGTACTTC. As protein: CAWSFLVYEQYF.

The chain carries TRBV7-6 and TRBJ1-5; tentatively, D is TRBD1 (5 bases). The V and J ends lost 2 bases and 4 bases respectively, with 15 bases between them. The CDR3 has 16 residues. The V gene's germline CDR1 is SGHVS and CDR2 FNYEAQ. Written as DNA, the CDR3 is TGTGCCAGCAGCTTAAATTCAGGGATGGGAAATCAGCCCCAGCATTTT. Protein sequence: CASSLNSGMGNQPQHF.

The rearrangement uses TRBV28 and TRBJ2-2; D not resolved. The CDR3 is 14 residues long. V lost 3 bases to trimming and J lost 3 bases, with 8 bases between them. Germline CDR1 reads MDHEN; CDR2 reads SYDVKM. The CDR3 DNA reads TGTGCCAGCAGTTTTCGGCTATACACCGGGGAGCTGTTTTTT. Protein: CASSFRLYTGELFF.

The chain joins TRBV9 to TRBJ2-7, with TRBD2 matching over 8 bases. The V gene's germline CDR1 is SGDLS and CDR2 YYNGEE. The J segment lost 1 base and the V segment lost 5 bases, leaving 5 bases of the junction unmatched. The CDR3 has 14 amino acids. The CDR3 loop reads CASSSGIRSYEQYF. The CDR3 DNA reads TGTGCCAGCAGTAGCGGGATAAGGTCCTACGAGCAGTACTTC.

The J gene is TRBJ2-7, the V gene TRBV28; TRBD1 matches at 7 bases. Looked up from germline, CDR1 is MDHEN and CDR2 is SYDVKM. Trimming at V came to 7 bases and at J to 3 bases, leaving 9 bases not matched to a gene. The CDR3 is 14 residues long. This CDR3 is CASTTPGQLYEQYF. The CDR3, as DNA: TGTGCCAGCACCACGCCGGGACAGCTCTACGAGCAGTACTTC.

The genes are TRBV7-8 and TRBJ2-3, with TRBD1 identical over 9 bases. V lost 1 base to trimming and J lost 1 base; unmatched junction nucleotides: 15. Germline loops: CDR1 SGHVS, CDR2 FQNEAQ. This CDR3 spans 20 amino acids. CDR3 residues: CASSLVVRDRAVPRTDTQYF. CDR3 DNA sequence: TGTGCCAGCAGCTTAGTCGTCCGGGACAGGGCAGTCCCTCGCACAGATACGCAGTATTTT.

The chain recombines TRBV6-6 with TRBJ2-2, with D perhaps TRBD1 or TRBD2 (6 bases each). V gave up 4 bases and J gave up 3 bases, with 12 bases separating them. Looked up from germline, CDR1 is MNHNY and CDR2 is SVGAGI (reference sequence). The CDR3 covers 15 residues. The CDR3 spells CASSLEGGYTGELFF. The CDR3 coding sequence is TGTGCCAGCAGTTTGGAGGGGGGATACACCGGGGAGCTGTTTTTT.

The rearrangement joins TRBV24-1 to TRBJ1-2; TRBD1 agrees at 9 bases. J gave up 8 bases and V 4 bases, and 16 bases lay outside the gene matches. CDR3 length: 17 residues. Germline values: CDR1 KGHDR, CDR2 SFDVKD. The CDR3 spells CATSESLPGQGGRGYTF. Here the CDR3 DNA reads TGTGCCACCAGTGAATCCCTACCGGGACAGGGAGGGCGAGGCTACACCTTC.

The genes are TRBV9 and TRBJ2-5, with D perhaps matching TRBD1 (6 bases). Trimming left V 0 bases short and J 2 bases short, with 17 bases between. CDR1 is SGDLS and CDR2 is YYNGEE in the germline V gene. This CDR3 is built from 17 residues. Written as DNA, the CDR3 is TGTGCCAGCAGCGTAGCTACAGGTCGGGACACACAAGAGACCCAGTACTTC. Amino acids: CASSVATGRDTQETQYF. Full variable domain (remainder filled in from reference TRBV9 and TRBJ2-5): DSGVTQTPKHLITATGQRVTLRCSPRSGDLSVYWYQQSLDQGLQFLIQYYNGEERAKGNILERFSAQQFPDLHSELNLSSLELGDSALYFCASSVATGRDTQETQYFGPGTRLLVL.

The chain uses TRBV7-9 and TRBJ2-3, with D unclear. Germline V gene sequence: CDR1 SEHNR, CDR2 FQNEAQ (reference sequence). This CDR3 region has 15 residues. The V gene lost 2 bases and the J gene lost 0 bases, with 9 bases spanning the gap. CDR3 coding DNA: TGTGCCAGCAGCTTAAGGACCTGGAGCACAGATACGCAGTATTTT. It specifies CASSLRTWSTDTQYF.

J is TRBJ2-1 and V is TRBV7-2; D is unclear. Between the trimmed V and J ends, which lost 2 bases and 4 bases, there was a span of 9 bases. Germline V lookup: CDR1 SGHTA, CDR2 FQGNSA. The CDR3 extends over 14 amino acids. The CDR3 DNA reads as TGTGCCAGCAGCTTAATCGACGGTTACAATGAGCAGTTCTTC. Protein product: CASSLIDGYNEQFF.

The chain is built from TRBV3-1 and TRBJ2-7, with 8 bases fitting TRBD2. V gave up 3 bases and J gave up 2 bases; unmatched junction bases: 9. There are 16 residues in the CDR3. The germline CDR1 and CDR2 sequences are LGHDT and YNNKEL (reference sequence). The chain's CDR3 is CASSHPGGLETYEQYF. The CDR3 nucleotides are TGTGCCAGCAGCCACCCGGGGGGACTAGAAACCTACGAGCAGTACTTC.

The V gene is TRBV7-9, the J gene TRBJ1-2; no definite D call. The CDR3 runs 14 residues. Germline-derived CDR1 and CDR2 are SEHNR and FQNEAQ (reference sequence). Trimming pared 1 base from V and 4 bases from J, leaving 10 bases between. DNA of the CDR3: TGTGCCAGCAGCTTAGTTGAGGGTTTCTATGGCTACACCTTC. This translates into CASSLVEGFYGYTF.

This chain joins TRBV20-1 and TRBJ2-7; 7 bases align to TRBD2. The V segment lost 5 bases and the J segment 4 bases; nucleotides outside the gene matches: 14. Looked up from germline, CDR1 is DFQATT and CDR2 is SNEGSKA (reference sequence). There are 15 residues in the CDR3. The CDR3 coding sequence is TGCAGTGCTCCCGCATACGCGGGAGATTGGTACGAGCAGTACTTC. It specifies CSAPAYAGDWYEQYF.

The chain combines TRBV30 with TRBJ1-5; D gene unclear. This CDR3 comprises 14 residues. Germline V gene lookup returns CDR1 GTSNPN and CDR2 SVGIG (reference sequence). The V end was cut by 5 bases, the J end by 0 bases, with 11 bases between. CDR3 nucleotide sequence: TGTGCCTGGGGAAAGGCATCTAGCAATCAGCCCCAGCATTTT. This encodes CAWGKASSNQPQHF.

V is TRBV9 and J is TRBJ2-1; no clear D gene. The CDR3 is 16 residues long. Germline V CDR1 and CDR2: SGDLS, YYNGEE. V gave up 0 bases and J gave up 0 bases, with 10 bases separating them. The CDR3 DNA is TGTGCCAGCAGCGTAGATGGCAGGAGCTCCTACAATGAGCAGTTCTTC. It is translated as CASSVDGRSSYNEQFF.

This clonotype was recorded only once. This chain joins TRBV5-1 and TRBJ1-1; a weak D match, TRBD1 (5 bases). The CDR3 has 15 residues. Germline loops: CDR1 SGHRS, CDR2 YFSETQ. V lost 1 base and J lost 4, with 14 bases in between. DNA of the CDR3: TGCGCCAGCAGCTTGTCCCGGGACCTCTTCACTGAAGCTTTCTTT. This encodes CASSLSRDLFTEAFF.

The genes are TRBV7-9 and TRBJ2-5, with D unclear. The length of the CDR3 is 15 residues. The V and J ends lost 1 base and 1 base respectively, with 10 bases between them. The germline V gene encodes CDR1 SEHNR and CDR2 FQNEAQ (reference sequence). The CDR3 sequence is CASSLGVGSQETQYF. The CDR3 DNA is TGTGCCAGCAGCTTAGGCGTAGGGTCCCAAGAGACCCAGTACTTC.

The V and J genes are TRBV20-1 and TRBJ2-3; D perhaps matches TRBD1 (6 bases). CDR1 and CDR2 from the germline V gene are DFQATT and SNEGSKA (reference sequence). V lost 3 bases, J lost 6 bases, and 19 bases lay in between. CDR3 length equals 15 residues. DNA for the CDR3: TGCAGTGCTAGGGGGACACATAACTGGCTGGATACGCAGTATTTT. Translation gives CSARGTHNWLDTQYF.

The chain links TRBV11-1 to TRBJ2-2, with D possibly being TRBD1 (5 bases). The CDR3 is 16 amino acids. Germline CDR1 reads SGHAT; CDR2 reads FQDESV (reference sequence). V was pared by 1 base and J by 2 bases, with 11 bases between. The CDR3 DNA reads TGTGCCAGCAGCTTAGGCAGGGCAGTAAACACCGGGGAGCTGTTTTTT. Translating it yields CASSLGRAVNTGELFF.

The V and J genes are TRBV27 and TRBJ2-7; TRBD1 matches 8 bases. CDR3 length equals 16 residues. Per germline, CDR1 MNHEY and CDR2 SMNVEV (reference sequence). V was pared by 5 bases and J by 0 bases, with 9 bases of the junction left unmatched. The CDR3 nucleotides are TGTGCCAGCAGTCCTTTTGTGGGACAGGACTCCTACGAGCAGTACTTC. This gives the protein CASSPFVGQDSYEQYF.

This chain links TRBV27 with TRBJ2-1; D remains unclear. The CDR3 runs to 11 residues. The V gene's germline CDR1 is MNHEY and CDR2 SMNVEV (reference sequence). V lost 5 bases and J 10 bases, leaving 9 bases between the germline ends. CDR3 bases: TGTGCCAGCAGTATCGACCGCGAGCAGTTCTTC. Its translation: CASSIDREQFF.

This sequence joins TRBV7-9 and TRBJ1-3, with D possibly TRBD1 on 5 matching bases. The CDR3 extends over 13 amino acids. Germline CDR1 is SEHNR and CDR2 is FQNEAQ (reference sequence). The V and J ends lost 3 bases and 5 bases respectively, with 8 bases between them. The CDR3 sequence is CASSFLGRNTIYF. In nucleotides, the CDR3 is TGTGCCAGCAGCTTCTTGGGGCGAAACACCATATATTTT. Drawing the rest from reference TRBV7-9 and TRBJ1-3, the complete variable domain is DTGVSQNPRHKITKRGQNVTFRCDPISEHNRLYWYRQTLGQGPEFLTYFQNEAQLEKSRLLSDRFSAERPKGSFSTLEIQRTEQGDSAMYLCASSFLGRNTIYFGEGSWLTVV.

The chain uses TRBV28 and TRBJ2-3; TRBD1 matches 11 bases. This CDR3 has 11 amino acids. The V gene's germline CDR1 is MDHEN and CDR2 SYDVKM. V dropped 5 bases and J dropped 14; count of bases not matched to a gene: 3. The CDR3 bases are TGTGCCAGCAGTCCGGGACAGGGGGGGTATTTT. Translated, it gives CASSPGQGGYF.

This chain links TRBV2 with TRBJ1-2, with TRBD1 matching over 7 bases. J gave up 1 base and V 6 bases, and 8 bases lay outside the gene matches. CDR1 is SNHLY, CDR2 FYNNEI, per germline. The CDR3 contains 15 residues. The DNA of the CDR3 is TGTGCCAGCAGCGCGGCGGACAGGATTAACTATGGCTACACCTTC. Translating gives CASSAADRINYGYTF.

The chain carries TRBV7-9 and TRBJ1-1; no firm D call. Germline loops: CDR1 SEHNR, CDR2 FQNEAQ (reference sequence). V was cut by 5 bases and J by 3 bases, with 13 bases left in between. This CDR3 is 14 amino acids long. CDR3 amino acids: CASSPNRGDTEAFF. Here the CDR3 DNA reads TGTGCCAGCAGCCCCAATCGCGGCGACACTGAAGCTTTCTTT.